This T cell receptor beta chain was observed in a study of Tregs in tolerant kidney transplant recipients. Study outcomes and limitations: Biological reproducibility was not directly addressed in this study. The most relevant donor-specific Treg TCRbeta repertoire apparently came from expansion with activated donor B cells. Findings come from small patient numbers and require larger validation.

Germline V lookup: CDR1 KGHSH, CDR2 LQKENI. Deletions cut 3 bases from V and 0 bases from J, with 8 bases between. The CDR3 runs to 14 residues. This clone appeared a single time. Its target is not known. The repertoire was sequenced with immunoSEQ multiplex PCR; TCRdb's copy has only in-frame clones and lacks some. The sample contains about 120,000 clones, around 91% of which appear only once. CD4+CD25+CD127- Tregs, CD4+CD25- non-Tregs, CD4 and CD8 cells were sorted. The receptor was derived from a human donor in good health. The chain is built from TRBV18 and TRBJ1-1; no definite D call. The sequenced sample was CD4+ T cells from blood. The chain's CDR3 is CASSPSQMNTEAFF. CDR3 coding DNA: TGTGCCAGCTCACCTTCTCAGATGAACACTGAAGCTTTCTTT.